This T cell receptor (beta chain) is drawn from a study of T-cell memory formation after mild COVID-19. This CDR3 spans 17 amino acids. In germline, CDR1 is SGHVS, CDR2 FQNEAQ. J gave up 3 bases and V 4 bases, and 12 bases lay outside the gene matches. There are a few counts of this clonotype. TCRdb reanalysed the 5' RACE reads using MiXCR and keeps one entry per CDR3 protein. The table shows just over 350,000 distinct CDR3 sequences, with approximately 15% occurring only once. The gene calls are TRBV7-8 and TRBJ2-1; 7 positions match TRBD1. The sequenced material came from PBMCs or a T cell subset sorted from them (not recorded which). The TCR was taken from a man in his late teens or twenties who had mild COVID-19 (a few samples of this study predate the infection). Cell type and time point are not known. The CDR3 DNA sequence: TGTGCCAGCAGCTCAAGCAGCCTGGGACAGAACTACAATGAGCAGTTCTTC. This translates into CASSSSSLGQNYNEQFF.